Below are 2 T cell receptor beta chains sequenced from a single sample in a study of blood T cell repertoires in COVID-19. The protocol was immunoSEQ multiplex PCR, while the TCRdb copy is restricted to in-frame clones and leaves out a portion. The sample includes a few hundred thousand clones, 75% to 90% of them seen just once. Sequences were obtained from PBMCs or T cells enriched from blood (not recorded which). The receptors originated from a woman aged 30 to 39 who had been exposed to COVID-19.

The J gene is TRBJ1-2, the V gene TRBV2, with 9 positions matching TRBD1. CDR1 and CDR2 from the germline V gene are SNHLY and FYNNEI. The CDR3 extends over 18 amino acids. Trimming took 6 bases from V and 7 from J; bases not matched to a gene: 21. The CDR3 region has the DNA TGTGCCAGCAGCCTTCCTCAATTTTCCGGGACAGGGCTAGGTGGCTACACCTTC. Amino acids: CASSLPQFSGTGLGGYTF.

The rearrangement joins TRBV6-4 to TRBJ2-2; the match to TRBD1 covers 8 bases. The CDR3 is 15 residues long. Germline V CDR1 and CDR2: MRHNA, SNTAGT. The V segment lost 3 bases and the J segment 0 bases; nucleotides outside the gene matches: 0. DNA for the CDR3: TGTGCCAGCAGTGAACAGGGGGCGAACACCGGGGAGCTGTTTTTT. Its protein product is CASSEQGANTGELFF.